This T cell receptor beta chain came from a study of blood T cell repertoires in COVID-19. Study overall: Whether acute or convalescent, the COVID-19 samples came from the United States, Italy and Spain. PBMCs, B-cell-depleted T cells, or T cells provided the cDNA or gDNA that made up the material.

Authors' analysis steps: Researchers report that nucleated cell counts were estimated from reference gene primer amplification. TCRdb's copy holds only in-frame clones and misses some; the assay was immunoSEQ multiplex PCR. V, J and clone size were drawn from that table, and D and trimming were deduced from the DNA. Of roughly 120,000 clones in the sample, over 80% are singletons; the top ten hold approximately 2%. Looked up from germline, CDR1 is LNHDA and CDR2 is SQIVND (reference sequence). The CDR3 has 21 residues. The V segment lost 1 base and the J segment 9 bases; nucleotides outside the gene matches: 24.

Sequenced material: peripheral blood. The gene calls are TRBV19 and TRBJ1-6; 7 bases match TRBD1. The sequence came from an older man with acute or convalescent COVID-19. The CDR3 DNA is TGTGCCAGTAGTATAGGTCGCGGGACGGCGAATAACAGGGGTCCCGGTTCACCCCTCCACTTT. It yields the protein CASSIGRGTANNRGPGSPLHF.